Presented here are 7 T cell receptor beta chains from one specimen sequenced in a study of blood T cell repertoires in COVID-19. Profiling relied on immunoSEQ multiplex PCR, and the TCRdb table lists in-frame clones only, not all of them. This table has roughly 200,000 clones, 76% appearing once. Sequenced: peripheral blood. Every receptor here comes from a woman aged 50 to 60 with active or convalescent COVID-19.

The chain couples TRBV15 to TRBJ2-7, with no clear D. V lost 1 base, J lost 3 bases, and 13 bases lay in between. Germline V gene sequence: CDR1 LNHNV, CDR2 YYDKDF (reference sequence). The CDR3 runs 15 residues. The CDR3 sequence: CATSRALPFSYEQYF. In DNA form, the CDR3 reads TGTGCCACCAGCAGAGCTCTTCCGTTCAGCTACGAGCAGTACTTC.

J is TRBJ1-2 and V is TRBV6-6; D gene unclear. V dropped 5 bases and J dropped 2 bases, with 12 bases sitting between them. CDR1 and CDR2 from the germline V gene are MNHNY and SVGAGI (reference sequence). This CDR3 has 14 amino acids. CDR3 region: CASSPETQNYGYTF. CDR3 DNA sequence: TGTGCCAGCAGTCCTGAGACACAGAACTATGGCTACACCTTC.

The chain is built from TRBV6-4 and TRBJ1-2; D not certain. Between the trimmed V and J ends, which lost 0 bases and 8 bases, there was a span of 13 bases. Per germline, CDR1 MRHNA and CDR2 SNTAGT. This CDR3 has 14 amino acids. The DNA for the CDR3 is TGTGCCAGCAGTGACTCAGGCTCCCGGAGCGGCTACACCTTC. It codes for CASSDSGSRSGYTF.

The chain employs TRBV12-5 and TRBJ1-1; the match to TRBD1 covers 7 bases. V lost 4 bases, J lost 0 bases, and 2 bases stayed unmatched. The CDR3 spans 14 residues. Germline V CDR1 and CDR2: LGHNT, FRNRAP. CDR3 residues: CASGWTGMNTEAFF. CDR3 nucleotide sequence: TGTGCTAGTGGTTGGACAGGAATGAACACTGAAGCTTTCTTT.

This chain joins TRBV3-1 (or the pseudogene TRBV3-2) and TRBJ2-1, with 11 bases lining up with TRBD2. The CDR3 is 17 amino acids. Germline lookup yields CDR1 LGHDT and CDR2 YNNKEL (reference sequence). V shed 5 bases and J 4 bases; nucleotides not matched to a gene: 10. CDR3 DNA sequence: TGTGCCAGCAGCTCCCTTACTAGCGGGGGACCTTACAATGAGCAGTTCTTC. Translation gives CASSSLTSGGPYNEQFF.

V usage is TRBV5-1 and J usage is TRBJ1-6; 10 bases align to TRBD1. The CDR3 length is 14 residues. The junction had 3 bases not matched to a gene; V was cut back by 4 bases and J by 8 bases. The germline V gene encodes CDR1 SGHRS and CDR2 YFSETQ. The CDR3 here is CASSGTGVHSPLHF. CDR3 sequence (DNA): TGCGCCAGCAGCGGGACAGGGGTTCATTCACCCCTCCACTTT.

V usage is TRBV18 and J usage is TRBJ2-7; D might be TRBD2 (6 bases). Germline V CDR1 and CDR2: KGHSH, LQKENI. This CDR3 contains 14 residues. The V and J ends lost 3 bases and 3 bases respectively, with 12 bases between them. CDR3 coding DNA: TGTGCCAGCTCACCCTCGGGAGTACGCTACGAGCAGTACTTC. Its translation: CASSPSGVRYEQYF.